A selection of T cell receptor beta chains follows, all from one sample in a study of metastatic and nonmetastatic thyroid tumors. TCRdb re-analyzed the PCR reads using MiXCR. The table shows around 23,000 clones, with approximately 22% occurring only once. Sequencing was carried out using tumor tissue. The receptors stem from a female donor with papillary thyroid cancer or a benign thyroid nodule (not recorded which). Some clones in this sample may be carry-over from other donors' samples. CDR3s include the opening cysteine and the closing phenylalanine or tryptophan. D genes are given only for firm matches. Clone size is shown for a subset of rows, as once, few, many or a class of expanded clone.

d_call: TRBD1
clone_size: many
v_call: TRBV2
j_call: TRBJ1-1
cdr3_nt: TGTGCCAGCATGAAGGACAGGGAGAAGGAAGCTTTCTTT
cdr3_aa: CASMKDREKEAFF

d_call: -
clone_size: -
v_call: TRBV6-1
j_call: TRBJ2-7
cdr3_nt: TGTGCCAGCAGCCGAATACACAGGGTAACCTACGAGCAGTACTTC
cdr3_aa: CASSRIHRVTYEQYF

d_call: -
clone_size: -
v_call: TRBV7-9
j_call: TRBJ1-1
cdr3_nt: TGTGCCAGCAGCACACAGGGTGGCACTGAAGCTTTCTTT
cdr3_aa: CASSTQGGTEAFF

d_call: TRBD1
clone_size: many
v_call: TRBV5-4
j_call: TRBJ2-7
cdr3_nt: TGTGCCAGCAGCTCCGGGACAGGAATATACGAGCAGTACTTC
cdr3_aa: CASSSGTGIYEQYF

d_call: TRBD2
clone_size: few
v_call: TRBV7-6
j_call: TRBJ2-7
cdr3_nt: TGTGCCAGCAGCCCCGGGAGGGGGGTATACGAGCAGTACTTC
cdr3_aa: CASSPGRGVYEQYF

d_call: TRBD1
clone_size: -
v_call: TRBV5-1
j_call: TRBJ2-3
cdr3_nt: TGCGCCAGCAGCTTGGTGGGGATAAGGGAGGACAGGGCAGATACGCAGTATTTT
cdr3_aa: CASSLVGIREDRADTQYF

d_call: -
clone_size: medium-sized
v_call: TRBV13
j_call: TRBJ2-1
cdr3_nt: TGTGCCAGCAGCCCCCGGGACATCCATGAGCAGTTCTTC
cdr3_aa: CASSPRDIHEQFF

d_call: TRBD1
clone_size: few
v_call: TRBV10-3
j_call: TRBJ2-7
cdr3_nt: TGTGCCATCAGTGCCCCTGACAGGGGGCAGGACGAGCAGTACTTC
cdr3_aa: CAISAPDRGQDEQYF

d_call: TRBD2
clone_size: few
v_call: TRBV12-3/TRBV12-4
j_call: TRBJ2-7
cdr3_nt: TGTGCCAGCAGTTCCAGGACTAGCCGCTACGAGCAGTACTTC
cdr3_aa: CASSSRTSRYEQYF

d_call: TRBD2
clone_size: hyperexpanded
v_call: TRBV20-1
j_call: TRBJ2-1
cdr3_nt: TGCAGTCTCGAGGGGTCTAGCGGGGATCGCCGAAATGAGCAGTTCTTC
cdr3_aa: CSLEGSSGDRRNEQFF

d_call: TRBD1
clone_size: -
v_call: TRBV28
j_call: TRBJ1-2
cdr3_nt: TGTGCCAGCAGCCTATTGGTGGGGACAGGGGGCGGTAAGGGCTACACCTTC
cdr3_aa: CASSLLVGTGGGKGYTF

d_call: -
clone_size: -
v_call: TRBV29-1
j_call: TRBJ2-7
cdr3_nt: TGCAGCGTCCCCGTGGGCAGGGTTCTTTCGGAAGAGCAGTACTTC
cdr3_aa: CSVPVGRVLSEEQYF

d_call: -
clone_size: medium-sized
v_call: TRBV4-3
j_call: TRBJ2-1
cdr3_nt: TGCGCCAGCAGCCAAGATAGGCGTCCTGAGCAGTTCTTC
cdr3_aa: CASSQDRRPEQFF

d_call: -
clone_size: few
v_call: TRBV6-2/TRBV6-3
j_call: TRBJ1-2
cdr3_nt: TGTGCCAGCAGTTACTCGAACGCAGGGCTATTGAGTGGCTACACCTTC
cdr3_aa: CASSYSNAGLLSGYTF

d_call: -
clone_size: many
v_call: TRBV29-1
j_call: TRBJ1-2
cdr3_nt: TGCAGCGTTGAAGATTTAGGGGCGAAAGGCTACACCTTC
cdr3_aa: CSVEDLGAKGYTF

d_call: TRBD1
clone_size: medium-sized
v_call: TRBV28
j_call: TRBJ1-5
cdr3_nt: TGTGCCAGCAGTTTACGGCAGGGGGGCAATCAGCCCCAGCATTTT
cdr3_aa: CASSLRQGGNQPQHF

d_call: TRBD2
clone_size: few
v_call: TRBV9
j_call: TRBJ2-1
cdr3_nt: TGTGCCAGCAGCATTACTAGCGACAGCTCCTACAATGAGCAGTTCTTC
cdr3_aa: CASSITSDSSYNEQFF

d_call: -
clone_size: few
v_call: TRBV7-2
j_call: TRBJ2-7
cdr3_nt: TGTGCCAGCAGCTTAGGAGGTGGGCTCTACGAGCAGTACTTC
cdr3_aa: CASSLGGGLYEQYF

d_call: TRBD1
clone_size: few
v_call: TRBV9
j_call: TRBJ1-1
cdr3_nt: TGTGCCAGCAGCGTAGGACAGGGATTGAACACTGAAGCTTTCTTT
cdr3_aa: CASSVGQGLNTEAFF

d_call: TRBD1
clone_size: medium-sized
v_call: TRBV5-1
j_call: TRBJ1-2
cdr3_nt: TGCGCCAGCAGCGACGGGGACAGGGAGGTTGAGGGCTACACCTTC
cdr3_aa: CASSDGDREVEGYTF

d_call: -
clone_size: few
v_call: TRBV9
j_call: TRBJ1-2
cdr3_nt: TGTGCCAGCAGTGCTGGGACATATGGCTACACCTTC
cdr3_aa: CASSAGTYGYTF

d_call: TRBD1
clone_size: -
v_call: TRBV11-2
j_call: TRBJ2-2
cdr3_nt: TGTGCCAGCAGCCGAACAGGGGGCACGAACACCGGGGAGCTGTTTTTT
cdr3_aa: CASSRTGGTNTGELFF

d_call: -
clone_size: many
v_call: TRBV9
j_call: TRBJ1-2
cdr3_nt: TGTGCCAGCAGCGTAGGCGTCGAGGCGGCCTATGGCTACACCTTC
cdr3_aa: CASSVGVEAAYGYTF

d_call: TRBD2
clone_size: -
v_call: TRBV2
j_call: TRBJ2-2
cdr3_nt: TGTGCCAGCAGTGTTTATGTATTAGGACTAGCGGGAAACACCGGGGAGCTGTTTTTT
cdr3_aa: CASSVYVLGLAGNTGELFF

d_call: -
clone_size: -
v_call: TRBV14
j_call: TRBJ2-7
cdr3_nt: TGTGCCAGCAGCCAAGGGGGGTCCACCTACGAGCAGTACTTC
cdr3_aa: CASSQGGSTYEQYF

d_call: -
clone_size: few
v_call: TRBV27
j_call: TRBJ2-5
cdr3_nt: TGTGCCAGCAGCTCGGCCGGCGGTTCGAAGACCCAGTACTTC
cdr3_aa: CASSSAGGSKTQYF

d_call: TRBD1
clone_size: medium-sized
v_call: TRBV11-2
j_call: TRBJ2-7
cdr3_nt: TGTGCCAGCAGCTTAGTCCTGGTGACAGGGGGGGAGTACTTC
cdr3_aa: CASSLVLVTGGEYF

d_call: -
clone_size: -
v_call: TRBV6-1
j_call: TRBJ1-2
cdr3_nt: TGTGCCAGCAGTGAACGGGACAACTATGGCTACACCTTC
cdr3_aa: CASSERDNYGYTF

d_call: TRBD1
clone_size: medium-sized
v_call: TRBV28
j_call: TRBJ1-3
cdr3_nt: TGTGCCAGCAGTTTAATCTCGGGACAGACATCTGGAAACACCATATATTTT
cdr3_aa: CASSLISGQTSGNTIYF

d_call: -
clone_size: many
v_call: TRBV11-2
j_call: TRBJ1-1
cdr3_nt: TGTGCCAGCAGCTTAGATCAGGGCACTGAAGCTTTCTTT
cdr3_aa: CASSLDQGTEAFF

d_call: TRBD2
clone_size: few
v_call: TRBV12-3/TRBV12-4
j_call: TRBJ2-3
cdr3_nt: TGTGCCAGCAGACCCGGACTAGCGAACACAGATACGCAGTATTTT
cdr3_aa: CASRPGLANTDTQYF

d_call: -
clone_size: many
v_call: TRBV18
j_call: TRBJ1-3
cdr3_nt: TGTGCCAGCTCACCTGGACACGGAAACACCATATATTTT
cdr3_aa: CASSPGHGNTIYF